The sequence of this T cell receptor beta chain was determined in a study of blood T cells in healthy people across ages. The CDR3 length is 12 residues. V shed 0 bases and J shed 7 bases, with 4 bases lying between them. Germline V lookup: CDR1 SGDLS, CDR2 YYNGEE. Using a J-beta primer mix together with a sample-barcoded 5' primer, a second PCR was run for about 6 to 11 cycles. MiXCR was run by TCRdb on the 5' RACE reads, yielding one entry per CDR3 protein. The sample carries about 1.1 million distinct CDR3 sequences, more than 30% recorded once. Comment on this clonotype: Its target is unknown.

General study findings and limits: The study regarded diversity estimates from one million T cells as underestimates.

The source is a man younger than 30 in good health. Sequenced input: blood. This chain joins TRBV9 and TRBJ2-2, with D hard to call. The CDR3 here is CASSVEIGELFF. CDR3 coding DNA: TGTGCCAGCAGCGTAGAAATCGGGGAGCTGTTTTTT.